These 31 T cell receptor beta chains were sequenced from one sample in a study of T cell changes during pregnancy in multiple sclerosis. Assay: immunoSEQ multiplex PCR; the TCRdb copy retains only in-frame clones and omits some. This table holds tens of thousands of clones, 75% to 95% found once. The source was peripheral blood, collected in the third trimester of pregnancy. The origin of the receptors is a female donor in good health, enrolled as a control in a pregnancy study.

V and J are TRBV2 and TRBJ2-7, with 11 bases matching TRBD2. Germline trimming cut 1 base from V and 8 bases from J; bases unmatched to any gene: 7. Germline-derived CDR1 and CDR2 are SNHLY and FYNNEI. The CDR3 runs 15 residues. CDR3: CASSEGGLAGSKQYF. In DNA, the CDR3 is TGTGCCAGCAGTGAAGGAGGACTAGCGGGTTCCAAGCAGTACTTC.

CDR3 nucleotides: TGTGCCAGCAGCTTAGGGGTCAGCGCCCATGAGCAGTTCTTC. Protein: CASSLGVSAHEQFF. The chain joins TRBV7-9 to TRBJ2-1; D unresolved. This CDR3 has 14 residues. Trimming removed 1 base at V and 8 bases at J, with 12 bases between. Germline V gives CDR1 SEHNR, CDR2 FQNEAQ (reference sequence). The complete variable domain, with remaining parts taken from reference TRBV7-9 and TRBJ2-1, reads DTGVSQNPRHKITKRGQNVTFRCDPISEHNRLYWYRQTLGQGPEFLTYFQNEAQLEKSRLLSDRFSAERPKGSFSTLEIQRTEQGDSAMYLCASSLGVSAHEQFFGPGTRLTVL.

This sequence joins TRBV5-6 and TRBJ1-6, with no clear D. Germline CDR1 reads SGHDT; CDR2 reads YYEEEE. The CDR3 has 14 amino acids. V was clipped by 0 bases and J by 7 bases, with 8 bases between them. The CDR3 is CASSLGQSNSPLHF. The CDR3 DNA follows: TGTGCCAGCAGCTTGGGCCAGTCAAATTCACCCCTCCACTTT. The full variable domain, in which reference TRBV5-6 and TRBJ1-6 provide the parts outside the CDR3, is DAGVTQSPTHLIKTRGQQVTLRCSPKSGHDTVSWYQQALGQGPQFIFQYYEEEERQRGNFPDRFSGHQFPNYSSELNVNALLLGDSALYLCASSLGQSNSPLHFGNGTRLTVT.

V is TRBV5-1 and J is TRBJ1-1; 8 bases fit TRBD1. CDR3 size: 18 residues. V dropped 0 bases and J dropped 0; count of bases not matched to a gene: 10. Per the germline V gene, CDR1 is SGHRS and CDR2 is YFSETQ. CDR3 sequence (DNA): TGCGCCAGCAGCTTGGCAGGGACAGGAACGTTGATGAACACTGAAGCTTTCTTT. Its protein product is CASSLAGTGTLMNTEAFF.

This clone has just one count. This chain joins TRBV15 and TRBJ1-4; a possible D gene is TRBD1 (6 bases). The CDR3 contains 16 residues. V dropped 0 bases and J dropped 5 bases, with 13 bases sitting between them. Germline CDR1 reads LNHNV; CDR2 reads YYDKDF (reference sequence). CDR3: CATSRDYREGNEKLFF. CDR3 coding DNA: TGTGCCACCAGCAGAGATTACAGGGAGGGCAATGAAAAACTGTTTTTT.

The chain employs TRBV30 and TRBJ2-1; D is uncertain. V lost 3 bases to trimming and J lost 8 bases, with 8 bases between them. This CDR3 contains 11 residues. CDR1 is GTSNPN, CDR2 SVGIG, per germline (reference sequence). In DNA form, the CDR3 reads TGTGCCTGGAGCCAGAACGATGAGCAGTTCTTC. Translated: CAWSQNDEQFF. Full variable domain (remainder filled in from reference TRBV30 and TRBJ2-1): SQTIHQWPATLVQPVGSPLSLECTVEGTSNPNLYWYRQAAGRGLQLLFYSVGIGQISSEVPQNLSASRPQDRQFILSSKKLLLSDSGFYLCAWSQNDEQFFGPGTRLTVL.

The V gene is TRBV28, the J gene TRBJ2-1, with TRBD2 matching over 7 bases. CDR3 length equals 17 residues. The germline V gene encodes CDR1 MDHEN and CDR2 SYDVKM. The V gene end was trimmed by 4 bases and the J gene end by 0 bases; junction bases not matched to a gene: 9. The CDR3 loop is CASSSPSGESSYNEQFF. The CDR3 nucleotides read TGTGCCAGCAGTTCCCCTAGCGGAGAGAGCTCCTACAATGAGCAGTTCTTC.

The V gene is TRBV15, the J gene TRBJ1-5, with TRBD1 matching over 8 bases. Trimming took 1 base from V and 2 from J; bases not matched to a gene: 4. The CDR3 runs to 16 residues. The V gene's germline CDR1 is LNHNV and CDR2 YYDKDF (reference sequence). In nucleotides, the CDR3 is TGTGCCACCAGCAGAGGCCAGGGGGCTGGCAATCAGCCCCAGCATTTT. This encodes CATSRGQGAGNQPQHF.

The CDR3 region has the DNA TGTGCCAGCAGTTACTGGAGCGGGGGGGCCACAGATACGCAGTATTTT. Protein: CASSYWSGGATDTQYF. This chain connects TRBV6-5 to TRBJ2-3; 10 bases match TRBD2. The length of the CDR3 is 16 residues. After removal of 1 base from V and 2 bases from J, the junction contained 3 bases not matched to a gene. CDR1 MNHEY and CDR2 SVGAGI come from the germline V gene.

This chain uses TRBV29-1 with TRBJ2-3, with 9 nucleotides matching TRBD2. This CDR3 is 14 amino acids long. CDR1 and CDR2 (germline): SQVTM, ANQGSEA. Trimming cost V 8 bases and J 2 bases; bases outside gene matches: 8. The CDR3 is CSLTPSGVTDTQYF. The CDR3 DNA is TGCAGCCTGACCCCTAGCGGGGTCACAGATACGCAGTATTTT.

In its sample, this clone was seen once. The V call is TRBV30, the J call TRBJ1-4, with 7 bases aligning to TRBD1. The junction had 8 bases not matched to a gene; V was cut back by 3 bases and J by 4 bases. Germline CDR1 reads GTSNPN; CDR2 reads SVGIG (reference sequence). This CDR3 has 15 amino acids. In DNA form, the CDR3 reads TGTGCCTGGAGGGGAAACAGGGGTGGTAATGAAAAACTGTTTTTT. Translating gives CAWRGNRGGNEKLFF.

The V call is TRBV2, the J call TRBJ2-5, with D tentatively TRBD1 (5 bases). V dropped 8 bases and J dropped 2 bases, with 6 bases sitting between them. Germline CDR1 and CDR2: SNHLY and FYNNEI. The CDR3 is made up of 11 amino acids. The CDR3 is CASRQQETQYF. In DNA form, the CDR3 reads TGTGCCAGCCGACAGCAAGAGACCCAGTACTTC.

The chain recombines TRBV6-5 with TRBJ2-7; possibly TRBD2 for D (6 bases). Germline values: CDR1 MNHEY, CDR2 SVGAGI. The germline V and J ends were trimmed by 4 bases and 8 bases, with 15 bases remaining between them. The CDR3 spans 13 residues. The CDR3 loop is CASSFGQGGQQYF. The CDR3 coding sequence is TGTGCCAGCAGTTTCGGGCAGGGAGGCCAGCAGTACTTC.

The V call is TRBV7-2, the J call TRBJ1-1; TRBD1 matches 7 bases. V lost 3 bases, J lost 5 bases, and 18 bases stayed unmatched. Germline CDR1 reads SGHTA; CDR2 reads FQGNSA. This CDR3 has 18 residues. In nucleotides, the CDR3 is TGTGCCAGCAGCTTTCTAAAACCCAGATCGACAGGGCGGACTGAAGCTTTCTTT. Encoded protein: CASSFLKPRSTGRTEAFF.

The V call is TRBV18, the J call TRBJ2-7; 7 positions match TRBD1. V dropped 0 bases and J dropped 0; count of bases not matched to a gene: 5. This CDR3 is 16 amino acids long. The germline CDR1 and CDR2 sequences are KGHSH and LQKENI. The CDR3 loop reads CASSPPTRQGSYEQYF. CDR3 bases: TGTGCCAGCTCACCACCGACCCGACAGGGCTCCTACGAGCAGTACTTC.

The chain has TRBV18 and TRBJ1-1, with 10 bases that match TRBD1. Germline assignment: CDR1 KGHSH and CDR2 LQKENI. V was pared by 6 bases and J by 11 bases, with 6 bases of the junction left unmatched. The CDR3 totals 12 residues. The CDR3 is CASSPGQGLAFF. CDR3 DNA sequence: TGTGCCAGCTCCCCGGGACAGGGGTTGGCTTTCTTT.

The CDR3 reads CASSPQTGTGGTGELFF. Written as DNA, the CDR3 is TGTGCCAGCTCACCCCAGACCGGGACAGGGGGTACCGGGGAGCTGTTTTTT. This rearrangement joins TRBV18 to TRBJ2-2, with 11 bases identical to TRBD1. With 3 bases clipped from V and 5 bases from J, the junction kept 8 bases outside the gene matches. Germline values: CDR1 KGHSH, CDR2 LQKENI. This CDR3 spans 17 amino acids. Full variable domain (missing parts from reference TRBV18 and TRBJ2-2): NAGVMQNPRHLVRRRGQEARLRCSPMKGHSHVYWYRQLPEEGLKFMVYLQKENIIDESGMPKERFSAEFPKEGPSILRIQQVVRGDSAAYFCASSPQTGTGGTGELFFGEGSRLTVL.

This sequence joins TRBV7-9 and TRBJ1-2; D unresolved. Per germline, CDR1 SEHNR and CDR2 FQNEAQ (reference sequence). This CDR3 has 14 amino acids. V was shortened by 5 bases and J by 2 bases, with 12 bases between the two germline ends. The DNA for the CDR3 is TGTGCCAGCAGCCCTGGCGGTCCCAACTATGGCTACACCTTC. It specifies CASSPGGPNYGYTF.

The rearrangement joins TRBV6-5 to TRBJ2-1; tentatively, D is TRBD1 (5 bases). Trimming cost V 2 bases and J 6 bases, with 11 bases left between them. The CDR3 consists of 14 residues. CDR1 and CDR2 (germline): MNHEY, SVGAGI. The CDR3 spells CASSYRGARNEQFF. CDR3 nucleotides: TGTGCCAGCAGTTACCGTGGGGCCCGCAATGAGCAGTTCTTC.

This chain uses TRBV18 with TRBJ2-7; the match to TRBD2 covers 11 bases. From germline, CDR1 is KGHSH and CDR2 LQKENI. V dropped 3 bases and J dropped 2; count of bases not matched to a gene: 9. The CDR3 has 17 amino acids. The CDR3 DNA reads as TGTGCCAGCTCACCCGTCACTAGCGGGGGTTACACCTACGAGCAGTACTTC. Translation gives CASSPVTSGGYTYEQYF.

In its sample, this clone was seen a few times. The CDR3 DNA reads as TGCGCCAGCAGCCAAGTGAGAAGGGGACTAGCGGGAGTCCACTTCTCCTACAATGAGCAGTTCTTC. This codes for CASSQVRRGLAGVHFSYNEQFF. This chain connects TRBV4-3 to TRBJ2-1; 14 nucleotides align to TRBD2. Trimming at V came to 1 base and at J to 0 bases, leaving 14 bases not matched to a gene. The germline CDR1 and CDR2 sequences are LGHNA and YSLEER. The CDR3 contains 22 residues.

This clone has only a few counts. The rearrangement links TRBV11-1 to TRBJ2-7; 7 nucleotides agree with TRBD2. Per the germline V gene, CDR1 is SGHAT and CDR2 is FQDESV (reference sequence). The junction had 10 bases not matched to a gene; V was cut back by 7 bases and J by 7 bases. CDR3 size: 13 residues. CDR3 amino acids: CASKGPGGLEQYF. DNA for the CDR3: TGTGCCAGCAAAGGCCCGGGAGGTTTGGAGCAGTACTTC.

This sequence joins TRBV18 and TRBJ1-1; perhaps TRBD1 as D (5 bases). Trimming cost V 3 bases and J 3 bases, with 23 bases left between them. The CDR3 is 18 residues long. The germline CDR1 and CDR2 sequences are KGHSH and LQKENI. The chain's CDR3 is CASSPSRQQAPKDTEAFF. In DNA, the CDR3 is TGTGCCAGCTCACCTAGCAGACAGCAAGCGCCCAAGGACACTGAAGCTTTCTTT.

This chain links TRBV6-1 with TRBJ2-3; 10 bases map to TRBD1. The CDR3 length is 16 residues. J was trimmed by 4 bases and V by 4 bases; bases with no gene match: 8. CDR1 is MNHNS and CDR2 is SASEGT in the germline V gene. CDR3 residues: CASSGEVGQGSDTQYF. DNA for the CDR3: TGTGCCAGCAGTGGAGAGGTGGGACAGGGGTCAGATACGCAGTATTTT.

J is TRBJ2-1 and V is TRBV19; 7 bases are shared with TRBD2. The V and J ends lost 7 bases and 2 bases, in that order; junction bases with no gene match: 8. The CDR3 length is 15 residues. The V gene's germline CDR1 is LNHDA and CDR2 SQIVND (reference sequence). The CDR3 spells CASTPAGPTYNEQFF. CDR3 bases: TGTGCCAGTACCCCAGCGGGGCCTACCTACAATGAGCAGTTCTTC.

The count of this clone is one. The chain combines TRBV19 with TRBJ2-3; 9 positions agree with TRBD2. Germline V gene data show CDR1 as LNHDA and CDR2 as SQIVND (reference sequence). The CDR3 length is 16 residues. J was trimmed by 6 bases and V by 7 bases; bases with no gene match: 14. This CDR3 is CASTGLVASGTDTQYF. CDR3 DNA sequence: TGTGCCAGTACCGGTCTTGTTGCTAGCGGGACGGATACGCAGTATTTT.

V is TRBV11-3 and J is TRBJ1-1; D gene ambiguous. Germline CDR1 reads SGHNT; CDR2 reads YENEEA. The germline V and J ends were trimmed by 3 bases and 4 bases, with 9 bases remaining between them. There are 13 residues in the CDR3. CDR3 sequence: CASSFDSTTEAFF. CDR3 coding DNA: TGTGCCAGCAGCTTTGACTCTACCACTGAAGCTTTCTTT.

The chain uses TRBV7-9 and TRBJ2-7, with D possibly matching TRBD1 (5 bases). Trimming stripped 5 bases from V and 5 bases from J, with 16 bases between. Germline CDR1 SEHNR, CDR2 FQNEAQ (reference sequence). CDR3 length: 14 residues. The CDR3 sequence: CASSPQGFWHEQYF. CDR3 in DNA: TGTGCCAGCAGCCCCCAGGGTTTCTGGCACGAGCAGTACTTC.

The chain carries TRBV18 and TRBJ1-1, with D tentatively TRBD1 (6 bases). Germline CDR1 and CDR2: KGHSH and LQKENI. V dropped 6 bases and J dropped 3 bases, with 17 bases sitting between them. The CDR3 has 15 amino acids. Here the CDR3 DNA reads TGTGCCAGCTCTCTCGGGCAGGCAGGGGACACTGAAGCTTTCTTT. Amino acid sequence: CASSLGQAGDTEAFF.

The J gene is TRBJ1-5, the V gene TRBV2, with 8 bases lining up with TRBD1. The ends lost 5 bases at V and 1 base at J; junction bases unmatched: 7. Germline V gene data show CDR1 as SNHLY and CDR2 as FYNNEI. The CDR3 loop spans 16 amino acids. CDR3 amino acids: CASSTLRTGSNQPQHF. Here the CDR3 DNA reads TGTGCCAGCAGTACACTGAGGACAGGGAGCAATCAGCCCCAGCATTTT.

This sequence joins TRBV9 and TRBJ1-1; D ambiguous. This CDR3 spans 16 amino acids. Germline CDR1 is SGDLS and CDR2 is YYNGEE. Trimming shortened V by 0 bases and J by 3 bases, and 15 bases separated the two germline ends. The DNA for the CDR3 is TGTGCCAGCAGCGTAGCCCCAACTGCCTCGGACACTGAAGCTTTCTTT. Translating gives CASSVAPTASDTEAFF.